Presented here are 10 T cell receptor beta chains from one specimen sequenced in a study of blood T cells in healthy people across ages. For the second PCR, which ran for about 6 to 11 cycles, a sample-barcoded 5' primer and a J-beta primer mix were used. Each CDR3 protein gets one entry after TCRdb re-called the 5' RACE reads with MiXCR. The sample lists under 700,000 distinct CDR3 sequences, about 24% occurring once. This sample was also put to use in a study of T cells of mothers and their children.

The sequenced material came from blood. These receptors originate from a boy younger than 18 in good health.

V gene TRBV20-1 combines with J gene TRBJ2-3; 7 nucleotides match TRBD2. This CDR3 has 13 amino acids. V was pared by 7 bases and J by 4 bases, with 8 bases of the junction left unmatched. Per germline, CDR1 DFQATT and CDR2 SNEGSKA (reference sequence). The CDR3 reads CSDRTSEPDTQYF. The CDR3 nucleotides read TGCAGTGACCGGACTAGTGAGCCAGATACGCAGTATTTT.

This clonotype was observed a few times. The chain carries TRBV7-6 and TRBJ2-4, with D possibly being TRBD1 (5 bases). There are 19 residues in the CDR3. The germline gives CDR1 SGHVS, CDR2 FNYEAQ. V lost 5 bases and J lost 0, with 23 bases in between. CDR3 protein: CASSPVLGRDDIAKNIQYF. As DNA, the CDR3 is TGTGCCAGCAGCCCTGTTTTGGGCAGGGATGACATAGCCAAAAACATTCAGTACTTC.

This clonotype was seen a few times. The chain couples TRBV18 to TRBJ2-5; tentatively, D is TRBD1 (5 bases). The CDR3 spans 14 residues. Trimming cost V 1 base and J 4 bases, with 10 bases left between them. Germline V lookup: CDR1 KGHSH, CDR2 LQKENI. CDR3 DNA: TGTGCCAGCTCACCACAGGGGTGGCGAGAGACCCAGTACTTC. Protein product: CASSPQGWRETQYF. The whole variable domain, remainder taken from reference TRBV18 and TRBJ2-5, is NAGVMQNPRHLVRRRGQEARLRCSPMKGHSHVYWYRQLPEEGLKFMVYLQKENIIDESGMPKERFSAEFPKEGPSILRIQQVVRGDSAAYFCASSPQGWRETQYFGPGTRLLVL.

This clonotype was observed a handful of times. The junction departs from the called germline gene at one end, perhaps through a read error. The CDR3 DNA is TGCGCCAACAGCCTGGGACTAGCGGGAGGTCCCGAGGGAGAGCAGTACTTC. Amino acids: CANSLGLAGGPEGEQYF. This chain joins TRBV4-1 and TRBJ2-7; the match to TRBD2 covers 15 bases. This CDR3 is 17 amino acids long. Germline CDR1 reads MGHRA; CDR2 reads YSYEKL.

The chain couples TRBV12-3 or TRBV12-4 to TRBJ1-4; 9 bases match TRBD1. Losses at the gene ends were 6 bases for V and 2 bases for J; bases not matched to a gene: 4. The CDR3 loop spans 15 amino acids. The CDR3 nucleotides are TGTGCCAGCAGAGGGACAGGGTCGACTAATGAAAAACTGTTTTTT. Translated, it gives CASRGTGSTNEKLFF.

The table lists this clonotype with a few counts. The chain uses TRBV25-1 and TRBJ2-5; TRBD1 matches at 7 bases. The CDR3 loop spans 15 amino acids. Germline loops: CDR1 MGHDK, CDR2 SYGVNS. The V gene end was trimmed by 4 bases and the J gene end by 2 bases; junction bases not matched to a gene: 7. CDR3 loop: CASSGAGGIQETQYF. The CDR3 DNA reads TGTGCCAGCAGTGGAGCAGGGGGTATTCAAGAGACCCAGTACTTC. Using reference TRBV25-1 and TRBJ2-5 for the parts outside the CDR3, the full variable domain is EADIYQTPRYLVIGTGKKITLECSQTMGHDKMYWYQQDPGMELHLIHYSYGVNSTEKGDLSSESTVSRIRTEHFPLTLESARPSHTSQYLCASSGAGGIQETQYFGPGTRLLVL.

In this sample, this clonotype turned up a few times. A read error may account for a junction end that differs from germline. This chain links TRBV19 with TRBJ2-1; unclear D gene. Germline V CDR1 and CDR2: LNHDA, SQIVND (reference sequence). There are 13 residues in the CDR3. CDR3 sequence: CAGSIASHNEQFF. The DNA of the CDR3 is TGTGCCGGTAGTATAGCATCCCACAATGAGCAGTTCTTC.

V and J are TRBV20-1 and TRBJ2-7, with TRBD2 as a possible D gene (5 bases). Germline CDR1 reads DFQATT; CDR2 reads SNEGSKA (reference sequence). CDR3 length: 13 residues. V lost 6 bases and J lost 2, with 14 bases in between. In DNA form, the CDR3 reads TGCAGTGCGACGAGGGATTTGACCTACGAGCAGTACTTC. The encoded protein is CSATRDLTYEQYF.

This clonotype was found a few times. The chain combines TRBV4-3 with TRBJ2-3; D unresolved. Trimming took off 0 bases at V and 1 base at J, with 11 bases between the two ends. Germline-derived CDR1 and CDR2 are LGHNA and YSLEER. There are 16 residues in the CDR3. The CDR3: CASSQEGRFGTDTQYF. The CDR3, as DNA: TGCGCCAGCAGCCAAGAAGGACGTTTTGGCACAGATACGCAGTATTTT.

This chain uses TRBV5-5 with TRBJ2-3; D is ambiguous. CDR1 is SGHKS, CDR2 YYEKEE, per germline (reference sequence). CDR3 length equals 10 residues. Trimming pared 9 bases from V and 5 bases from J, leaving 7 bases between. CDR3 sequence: CATLIDTQYF. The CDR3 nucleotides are TGTGCCACCCTGATAGATACGCAGTATTTT.